This T cell receptor (beta chain) was identified in a study of cytomegalovirus exposure and HLA in healthy donors. Study-wide points: In a later analysis, approximately 15,000 TCR beta sequences were associated with HLA alleles at 0.05 false discovery rate.

The CDR3 length is 16 residues. The V gene end was trimmed by 5 bases and the J gene end by 0 bases; junction bases not matched to a gene: 5. From germline, CDR1 is MNHNY and CDR2 SVGAGI (reference sequence). To note about this clone: Its matching antigen is unknown.

The PCR made use of 60 Vbeta and 13 Jbeta primers. Using immunoSEQ multiplex PCR, the repertoire was profiled, and TCRdb retains in-frame clones only, with some absent. The profile shows 95,000 or so clones, around 86% of them singletons. The V gene is TRBV6-6, the J gene TRBJ2-7; TRBD2 matches 12 bases. This TCR came from a woman in her seventies in good health and CMV-seropositive. Sequenced sample: PBMCs. CDR3 nucleotide sequence: TGTGCCAGCAGTCGGACTAGCGGGACGAACTCCTACGAGCAGTACTTC. Translating gives CASSRTSGTNSYEQYF.